These 19 T cell receptor beta chains share one sample of origin, sequenced in a study of tumor and adjacent non-tumor tissue in lung cancer (dated by TCRdb to the late 2010s). To prepare the library, multiplex PCR was applied. The sequencer listed for this sample is Illumina HiSeq 2500. TCRbeta libraries were constructed through three rounds of nested PCR with primers (Table S4) according to protocols modified from ARM-PCR. Through fastp at Q25 and MiXCR, TCRdb rebuilt clones from the public reads, retaining in-frame beta chains. One record per CDR3 amino acid sequence lists the most common genes and DNA. Across this sample there are 65,000 to 90,000 distinct CDR3 sequences, with roughly 76% seen only once. The biggest ten clones account for about an eighth of the sample. RNA was isolated from bulk, unsorted tissue, and RNA quality was assessed with a NanoDrop ND-1000 and an Agilent 2100. The sample was lung tumor tissue. The receptors were sampled from a woman in her fifties or sixties with non-small cell lung cancer.

A note on this clonotype: An end of the junction differs from the germline gene, which may be a read error. The chain is built from TRBV4-1 and TRBJ2-7, with TRBD2 as a possible D gene (5 bases). The germline V gene encodes CDR1 MGHRA and CDR2 YSYEKL. The CDR3 covers 16 residues. CDR3 amino acids: CTSSQAFLAFSYEQYF. CDR3 coding DNA: TGCACCAGCAGCCAAGCTTTCCTAGCCTTCTCCTACGAGCAGTATTTC.

About this clonotype: An end of the junction differs from the germline gene, which may be a read error. V and J are TRBV6-2 or TRBV6-3 and TRBJ2-3; unclear D gene. The germline V gene has CDR1 MNHEY and CDR2 SVGEGT. The CDR3 extends over 13 amino acids. In DNA, the CDR3 is TGTGCCAGCATGTTAACGGTCACAGATACGCTGTATTTT. Its translation is CASMLTVTDTLYF.

A word on this clonotype: The conserved final phenylalanine or tryptophan is absent from the CDR3, which likely points to a read error. The limits of the CDR3 on the DNA are not certain, so only TCRdb's listed CDR3 is given. The CDR3 loop is CTSSEGPGDGTQYN. This chain connects TRBV6-1 to TRBJ2-5; the table's D call, TRBD1, was not checked against the DNA. The CDR3 region is 14 residues in length, termini included. Germline V gene data show CDR1 as MNHNS and CDR2 as SASEGT.

This clonotype was counted once. One end of the junction fails to match germline, which may point to a read error. This chain uses TRBV29-1 with TRBJ2-7, with TRBD1 matching over 7 bases. Germline CDR1 and CDR2: SQVTM and ANQGSEA. The CDR3 spans 14 residues. CDR3 sequence reads: CSLQGKGDSYKQYF. The DNA of the CDR3 is TGCAGCCTACAGGGGAAAGGAGATTCCTACAAGCAGTACTTC.

As regards this clonotype: Sequence at one end of the junction differs from germline and may be a read error. The rearrangement joins TRBV20-1 to TRBJ1-2, with 10 bases identical to TRBD1. This CDR3 is built from 15 residues. CDR1 is DFQATT and CDR2 is SNEGSKA in the germline V gene (reference sequence). CDR3 amino acids: CSAIPGQGFYYCYTF. The CDR3 DNA reads as TGCAGTGCTATACCGGGACAGGGGTTTTATTATTGCTATACCTTC.

A note on this clonotype: One end of the junction is discordant with germline, which a read error may explain. The chain combines TRBV29-1 with TRBJ2-7; TRBD1 agrees at 7 bases. CDR3 size: 14 residues. Germline CDR1 and CDR2: SQVTM and ANQGSEA. The chain's CDR3 is CSVQGRVYSYEQYF. The CDR3, as DNA: TGCAGCGTACAGGGGAGAGTATATTCCTACGAGCAATACTTC.

This clonotype was picked up a small number of times. An end of the junction does not agree with germline; a read error may underlie this. The CDR3 coding sequence is TGTGCCAGCAGCAAAGACAGGGGTCGCACCGGGGAGCTGTTATTT. It is translated as CASSKDRGRTGELLF. The chain carries TRBV7-2 and TRBJ2-2; 8 bases line up with TRBD1. Germline CDR1 is SGHTA and CDR2 is FQGNSA. CDR3 length: 15 amino acids.

This clonotype turned up a few times. V gene TRBV28 combines with J gene TRBJ1-1, with D unclear. Trimming left V 5 bases short and J 8 bases short, with 9 bases between. This CDR3 spans 11 amino acids. Germline V gene sequence: CDR1 MDHEN, CDR2 SYDVKM. The CDR3 DNA follows: TGTGCCAGCAGTAGGGATACCGAAGCTTTCTTT. Amino acids: CASSRDTEAFF.

V and J are TRBV20-1 and TRBJ2-7, with D perhaps matching TRBD1 (6 bases). The germline CDR1 and CDR2 sequences are DFQATT and SNEGSKA (reference sequence). V was trimmed by 7 bases and J by 5 bases, leaving 24 bases between them. The CDR3 has 15 residues. CDR3 DNA: TGCAGTGTTAGCCTCCCAACAGGGTTTTGGCACGAGCAGTACTTC. It is translated as CSVSLPTGFWHEQYF.

Regarding this clonotype: The junction does not match germline at one end; this may be a read error. The chain carries TRBV6-2 or TRBV6-3 and TRBJ2-7; no clear D. Germline V gene sequence: CDR1 MNHEY, CDR2 SVGEGT. CDR3 size: 11 residues. CDR3 sequence reads: CASSYNHEHCF. The CDR3 DNA sequence: TGTGCCAGCAGTTACAACCACGAGCACTGCTTC.

Concerning this clonotype itself: An end of the junction does not agree with germline; a read error may underlie this. This rearrangement joins TRBV29-1 to TRBJ1-2; D is unclear. The germline V gene has CDR1 SQVTM and CDR2 ANQGSEA. This CDR3 contains 12 residues. The CDR3 nucleotides read TGCAGCGGTGACTCGTTAGACTATGGCTACTCCTTC. Its protein is CSGDSLDYGYSF.

In the case of this clonotype: A junction boundary mismatches the germline segment, possibly from a read error. The chain is built from TRBV20-1 and TRBJ2-1; D is possibly TRBD1 (6 bases). The CDR3 is 16 residues long. Per the germline V gene, CDR1 is DFQATT and CDR2 is SNEGSKA (reference sequence). Here the CDR3 reads CSSRKRTATYYNEQFF. CDR3 nucleotides: TGCAGTTCTAGAAAAAGGACAGCGACGTATTACAATGAACAGTTCTTC.

About this clonotype: Its ends do not fully match the called genes, so a read error is possible. The chain recombines TRBV6-2 or TRBV6-3 with TRBJ2-6; D might be TRBD1 (5 bases). Germline V gene sequence: CDR1 MNHEY, CDR2 SVGEGT. The CDR3 runs to 15 residues. The CDR3 is CASISRPGGANLLTF. The CDR3 coding sequence is TGTGCCAGCATTTCCCGCCCCGGTGGGGCCAACCTCCTGACTTTC.

This clonotype was observed a handful of times. The germline gene is not matched at one end of the junction; a read error may be the cause. V and J are TRBV20-1 and TRBJ1-3; D is possibly TRBD1 (6 bases). Germline V gives CDR1 DFQATT, CDR2 SNEGSKA (reference sequence). The CDR3 is made up of 15 amino acids. The CDR3 sequence: CCASAGAVSGNTIYF. CDR3 sequence (DNA): TGCTGTGCTAGCGCAGGGGCCGTGTCTGGAAACACCATATATTTT.

The V call is TRBV28, the J call TRBJ1-1; D is ambiguous. CDR1 is MDHEN, CDR2 SYDVKM, per germline. Trimming removed 9 bases from V and 1 base from J, with 12 bases in between. This CDR3 contains 13 residues. The CDR3 coding sequence is TGTGCCAGTGGTCGGGAGGGGAACACTGAAGCTTTCTTT. Protein sequence: CASGREGNTEAFF.

Note on this clonotype: The missing conserved phenylalanine or tryptophan at the end of this CDR3 makes a read error likely. The rearrangement links TRBV20-1 to TRBJ1-1, with D maybe TRBD1 (5 bases). Germline-derived CDR1 and CDR2 are DFQATT and SNEGSKA (reference sequence). This CDR3 spans 14 amino acids. The CDR3 is CNAYRDSMNTEAFC. As DNA, the CDR3 is TGCAATGCGTACCGTGACAGCATGAACACTGAAGCTTTCTGT.

The chain is built from TRBV6-1 and TRBJ2-7, with 8 positions matching TRBD2. Germline V gives CDR1 MNHNS, CDR2 SASEGT. The CDR3 totals 18 residues. V was pared by 0 bases and J by 13 bases, with 23 bases of the junction left unmatched. The CDR3 is CASSEAHGSGSGLIRQYF. The CDR3 DNA sequence: TGTGCCAGCAGTGAAGCGCACGGGAGCGGGAGTGGATTAATTCGGCAATACTTC.

This chain connects TRBV20-1 to TRBJ2-3, with D possibly matching TRBD2 (6 bases). Trimming removed 7 bases from V and 3 bases from J, with 17 bases in between. Germline V gene lookup returns CDR1 DFQATT and CDR2 SNEGSKA (reference sequence). The CDR3 is 14 amino acids. The CDR3 DNA reads TGCAGTGTGGTCGGGAGTAGTATGACAGATACGCAGTATTTT. Translation gives CSVVGSSMTDTQYF.

Comments on this clonotype: The germline gene is not matched at one end of the junction; a read error may be the cause. The CDR3 nucleotides read TGTGCCAGCAAGAGCCTAACAGGATCCTTAGTGGATGAGGAGTTCTTC. This gives the protein CASKSLTGSLVDEEFF. V and J are TRBV6-1 and TRBJ2-1; TRBD1 might be the D (5 bases). The CDR3 length is 16 residues. Germline V gives CDR1 MNHNS, CDR2 SASEGT.